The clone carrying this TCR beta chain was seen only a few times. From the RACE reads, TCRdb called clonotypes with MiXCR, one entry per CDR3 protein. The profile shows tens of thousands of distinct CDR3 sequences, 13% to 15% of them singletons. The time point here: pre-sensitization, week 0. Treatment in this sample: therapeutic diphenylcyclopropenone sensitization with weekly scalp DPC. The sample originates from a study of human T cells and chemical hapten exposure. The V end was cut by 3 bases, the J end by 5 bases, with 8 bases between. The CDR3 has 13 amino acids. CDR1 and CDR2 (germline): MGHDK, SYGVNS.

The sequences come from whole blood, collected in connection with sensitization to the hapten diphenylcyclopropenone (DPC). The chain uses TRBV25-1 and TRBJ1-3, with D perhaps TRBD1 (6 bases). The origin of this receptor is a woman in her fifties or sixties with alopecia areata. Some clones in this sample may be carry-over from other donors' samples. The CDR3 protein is CASSDRGRNTIYF. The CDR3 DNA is TGTGCCAGCAGTGACAGGGGTAGAAACACCATATATTTT.